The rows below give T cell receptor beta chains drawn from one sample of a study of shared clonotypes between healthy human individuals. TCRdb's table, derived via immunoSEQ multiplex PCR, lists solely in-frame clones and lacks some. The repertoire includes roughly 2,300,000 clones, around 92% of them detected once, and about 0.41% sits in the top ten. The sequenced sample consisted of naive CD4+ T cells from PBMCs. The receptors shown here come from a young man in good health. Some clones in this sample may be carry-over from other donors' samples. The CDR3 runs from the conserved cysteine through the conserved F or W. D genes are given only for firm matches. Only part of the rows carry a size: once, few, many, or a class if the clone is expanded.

CDR3 protein: CASSLPGGGPYSETQYF
CDR3 DNA: TGCGCCAGCAGCCTCCCCGGTGGGGGCCCGTACAGCGAGACCCAGTACTTC
D gene: .
J gene: TRBJ2-5
V gene: TRBV5-1
clone size: .

CDR3 protein: CASTVQGAANEKLFF
CDR3 DNA: TGTGCCAGCACAGTACAGGGCGCGGCTAATGAAAAACTGTTTTTT
D gene: .
J gene: TRBJ1-4
V gene: TRBV2
clone size: .

CDR3 protein: CASSQGWGAGGYTF
CDR3 DNA: TGCGCCAGCAGCCAAGGCTGGGGGGCGGGAGGCTACACCTTC
D gene: .
J gene: TRBJ1-2
V gene: TRBV4-3
clone size: .

CDR3 protein: CASWQGASLSQHF
CDR3 DNA: TGTGCCAGCTGGCAGGGGGCTTCGCTGAGCCAGCATTTT
D gene: TRBD1
J gene: TRBJ1-5
V gene: TRBV28
clone size: .

CDR3 protein: CASSSGPGTGGYEQYF
CDR3 DNA: TGTGCCAGCAGCTCGGGCCCCGGGACAGGGGGCTACGAGCAGTACTTC
D gene: TRBD1
J gene: TRBJ2-7
V gene: TRBV7-2
clone size: .

CDR3 protein: CASSQGLGETQYF
CDR3 DNA: TGTGCCAGCAGCCAAGGTCTGGGAGAGACCCAGTACTTC
D gene: .
J gene: TRBJ2-5
V gene: TRBV14
clone size: .

CDR3 protein: CASSDASSYNEQFF
CDR3 DNA: TGTGCCAGCAGTGACGCGAGCTCCTACAATGAGCAGTTCTTC
D gene: .
J gene: TRBJ2-1
V gene: TRBV2
clone size: .

CDR3 protein: CASSLGPLVTF
CDR3 DNA: TGCGCCAGCAGCTTAGGACCCCTCGTCACCTTC
D gene: .
J gene: TRBJ1-2
V gene: TRBV5-1
clone size: .

CDR3 protein: CASSLSRWGDTQYF
CDR3 DNA: TGTGCCAGCAGTTTATCGAGGTGGGGGGATACGCAGTATTTT
D gene: .
J gene: TRBJ2-3
V gene: TRBV27
clone size: .

CDR3 protein: CASSPPGGGEQYF
CDR3 DNA: TGTGCCAGCTCACCCCCGGGGGGAGGCGAGCAGTACTTC
D gene: TRBD2
J gene: TRBJ2-7
V gene: TRBV18
clone size: once

CDR3 protein: CASTSPGRPLYEQYF
CDR3 DNA: TGTGCCAGCACCAGCCCGGGACGCCCACTCTACGAGCAGTACTTC
D gene: .
J gene: TRBJ2-7
V gene: TRBV28
clone size: .

CDR3 protein: CAWTPGRVISYGYTF
CDR3 DNA: TGTGCCTGGACCCCGGGGCGGGTAATTTCCTATGGCTACACCTTC
D gene: .
J gene: TRBJ1-2
V gene: TRBV30
clone size: .

CDR3 protein: CASSQTTRDTQYF
CDR3 DNA: TGCGCCAGCAGCCAAACTACTAGGGACACCCAGTACTTC
D gene: .
J gene: TRBJ2-7
V gene: TRBV4-3
clone size: .

CDR3 protein: CSASDSEQYF
CDR3 DNA: TGCAGTGCTAGTGACAGCGAGCAGTACTTC
D gene: .
J gene: TRBJ2-7
V gene: TRBV20-1
clone size: .

CDR3 protein: CASGGLAGGDNEQFF
CDR3 DNA: TGTGCCAGCGGAGGGCTAGCGGGAGGGGACAATGAGCAGTTCTTC
D gene: TRBD2
J gene: TRBJ2-1
V gene: TRBV28
clone size: .

CDR3 protein: CAWSTGTGRGYTF
CDR3 DNA: TGTGCCTGGAGTACCGGGACAGGGCGAGGCTACACCTTC
D gene: TRBD1
J gene: TRBJ1-2
V gene: TRBV30
clone size: .

CDR3 protein: CASKLAGTDTQYF
CDR3 DNA: TGTGCCAGCAAGCTAGCAGGCACAGATACGCAGTATTTT
D gene: .
J gene: TRBJ2-3
V gene: TRBV6-1
clone size: once

CDR3 protein: CSGASGTGGSETQYF
CDR3 DNA: TGCAGCGGCGCCTCCGGGACAGGGGGCTCGGAGACCCAGTACTTC
D gene: TRBD1
J gene: TRBJ2-5
V gene: TRBV29-1
clone size: .

CDR3 protein: CASSDSGAETQYF
CDR3 DNA: TGCGCCAGCAGTGATAGCGGGGCAGAGACCCAGTACTTC
D gene: TRBD2
J gene: TRBJ2-5
V gene: TRBV10-1
clone size: .

CDR3 protein: CASSLGVVAGANYGYTF
CDR3 DNA: TGCGCCAGCAGCTTGGGAGTGGTGGCAGGGGCTAACTATGGCTACACCTTC
D gene: .
J gene: TRBJ1-2
V gene: TRBV5-1
clone size: .

CDR3 protein: CASSPLRRSSGANVLTF
CDR3 DNA: TGTGCCAGCTCACCGTTACGCAGAAGCTCTGGGGCCAACGTCCTGACTTTC
D gene: .
J gene: TRBJ2-6
V gene: TRBV18
clone size: .

CDR3 protein: CASGTSGRTNTQYF
CDR3 DNA: TGTGCCAGCGGGACTAGCGGGAGGACGAATACGCAGTATTTT
D gene: TRBD2
J gene: TRBJ2-3
V gene: TRBV28
clone size: .

CDR3 protein: CSVEDGYRGYF
CDR3 DNA: TGCAGCGTTGAAGATGGGTACAGGGGGTACTTC
D gene: TRBD1
J gene: TRBJ2-4
V gene: TRBV29-1
clone size: .

CDR3 protein: CAWSEGRGLGEQYF
CDR3 DNA: TGTGCCTGGAGCGAGGGCAGGGGGCTCGGGGAGCAGTACTTC
D gene: TRBD1
J gene: TRBJ2-7
V gene: TRBV30
clone size: once

CDR3 protein: CAWSVSAGYPLHF
CDR3 DNA: TGTGCCTGGAGTGTGTCCGCGGGGTACCCCCTCCACTTT
D gene: .
J gene: TRBJ1-6
V gene: TRBV30
clone size: .

CDR3 protein: CASVKTSVSYNEQFF
CDR3 DNA: TGTGCCAGCGTCAAGACTAGCGTCTCCTACAATGAGCAGTTCTTC
D gene: TRBD2
J gene: TRBJ2-1
V gene: TRBV27
clone size: .

CDR3 protein: CASSPFRAGGGSGNTIYF
CDR3 DNA: TGTGCCAGCTCACCCTTCCGGGCAGGCGGGGGCTCTGGAAACACCATATATTTT
D gene: .
J gene: TRBJ1-3
V gene: TRBV18
clone size: .

CDR3 protein: CASSTSGTPNEQFF
CDR3 DNA: TGCGCCAGCAGCACTAGCGGGACGCCTAATGAGCAGTTCTTC
D gene: TRBD2
J gene: TRBJ2-1
V gene: TRBV5-1
clone size: .

CDR3 protein: CASSVRQGATDTQYF
CDR3 DNA: TGTGCCAGCAGCGTAAGACAGGGGGCGACAGATACGCAGTATTTT
D gene: TRBD1
J gene: TRBJ2-3
V gene: TRBV5-4
clone size: .

CDR3 protein: CASSSQGDETNEKLFF
CDR3 DNA: TGTGCCAGCAGTTCACAGGGAGACGAGACTAATGAAAAACTGTTTTTT
D gene: .
J gene: TRBJ1-4
V gene: TRBV27
clone size: .

CDR3 protein: CASSLNRDEQFF
CDR3 DNA: TGTGCCAGCTCACTGAATAGGGATGAGCAGTTCTTC
D gene: .
J gene: TRBJ2-1
V gene: TRBV18
clone size: .

CDR3 protein: CASSYLDRDCNQPQHF
CDR3 DNA: TGTGCCAGCAGTTACTTAGACAGGGACTGCAATCAGCCCCAGCATTTT
D gene: TRBD1
J gene: TRBJ1-5
V gene: TRBV6-9
clone size: .

CDR3 protein: CASSLALGGGPTGELFF
CDR3 DNA: TGTGCCAGCAGCCTCGCCCTCGGCGGAGGTCCCACCGGGGAGCTGTTTTTT
D gene: .
J gene: TRBJ2-2
V gene: TRBV7-8
clone size: .

CDR3 protein: CSIQGGGNIQYF
CDR3 DNA: TGCAGCATCCAGGGCGGGGGAAACATTCAGTACTTC
D gene: TRBD2
J gene: TRBJ2-4
V gene: TRBV29-1
clone size: .

CDR3 protein: CASSQDEGRVGGKSYEQYF
CDR3 DNA: TGCGCCAGCAGCCAAGATGAGGGCAGGGTTGGAGGGAAATCCTACGAGCAGTACTTC
D gene: .
J gene: TRBJ2-7
V gene: TRBV4-1
clone size: .

CDR3 protein: CASPPTSGSRAGELFF
CDR3 DNA: TGTGCCAGCCCTCCGACTAGCGGGAGCAGGGCCGGGGAGCTGTTTTTT
D gene: TRBD2
J gene: TRBJ2-2
V gene: TRBV6-4
clone size: .

CDR3 protein: CASNADGGRGAEQFF
CDR3 DNA: TGTGCCAGCAACGCCGACGGCGGGAGAGGGGCTGAGCAGTTCTTC
D gene: TRBD2
J gene: TRBJ2-1
V gene: TRBV2
clone size: once

CDR3 protein: CASSRQGAFNYGYTF
CDR3 DNA: TGTGCCAGTAGCAGACAGGGGGCGTTCAACTATGGCTACACCTTC
D gene: TRBD1
J gene: TRBJ1-2
V gene: TRBV19
clone size: .